This T cell receptor beta chain was profiled in a study of molecular identifiers for immune sequencing clone quantification. Looked up from germline, CDR1 is GTSNPN and CDR2 is SVGIG (reference sequence). CDR3 length: 13 residues. V dropped 5 bases and J dropped 4; count of bases not matched to a gene: 7. Libraries for naive CD8 T cells, which were made from about 19,000 to 1,100,000 sorted cells, drew on 10%, 30% or 50% of the RNA. The authors gated naive CD8 T cells as CD8+CD4-CCR7+CD45RA+ for sorting. Making the bulk TCR libraries relied on previously described methods and listed TCR primers. Each CDR3 protein gets one entry after TCRdb re-called the PCR reads with MiXCR. The sample lists roughly 320,000 distinct CDR3 sequences, 20% to 25% occurring once. This clonotype was counted at least ten times. As yet, its antigen is unknown. Study-level findings and limits: Over 99% of CMV-specific effector molecules, but under 1% of naive ones, were in clones above 20 copies.

The TCR was taken from a human donor in good health. Some libraries in this study had Jurkat cell RNA spiked in. The material sequenced was naive CD8+ T cells from blood, with Jurkat cell RNA spiked in. Specified subset: FACS-sorted CD8+CD4-CCR7+CD45RA+ naive T cells. V usage is TRBV30 and J usage is TRBJ2-7, with 8 bases matching TRBD1. The CDR3, as DNA: TGTGCCTGGTCGACAGGGGATTCGTACGAGCAGTACTTC. This translates into CAWSTGDSYEQYF.